One and the same sample provided the 8 T cell receptor beta chains below, sequenced in a study of cytomegalovirus exposure and HLA in healthy donors. Primers included in the PCR were 60 Vbeta and 13 Jbeta primers. Assay: immunoSEQ multiplex PCR; the TCRdb copy retains only in-frame clones and omits some. The table shows 150,000 to 200,000 clones, with 60% to 75% occurring only once. What was sequenced was PBMCs. Receptor source: a woman aged 50 to 60 in good health and CMV-seropositive.

V is TRBV25-1 and J is TRBJ2-7; D unclear. CDR1 is MGHDK and CDR2 is SYGVNS in the germline V gene. Trimming stripped 5 bases from V and 4 bases from J, with 6 bases between. The CDR3 totals 11 residues. Here the CDR3 reads CASSTYYEQYF. In DNA form, the CDR3 reads TGTGCCAGCAGTACCTATTACGAGCAGTACTTC.

CDR3 coding DNA: TGTGCCAGCAGCTTGTATACAGGAAACACCGGGGAGCTGTTTTTT. Translating gives CASSLYTGNTGELFF. The chain carries TRBV5-4 and TRBJ2-2, with D maybe TRBD1 (5 bases). Germline CDR1 and CDR2: SGHNT and YYREEE (reference sequence). Trimming shortened V by 1 base and J by 2 bases, and 9 bases separated the two germline ends. This CDR3 is 15 amino acids long.

The chain joins TRBV6-1 to TRBJ1-4; 7 bases map to TRBD1. V lost 11 bases to trimming and J lost 4 bases; unmatched junction nucleotides: 7. Germline CDR1 is MNHNS and CDR2 is SASEGT. The CDR3 consists of 13 residues. The CDR3 spells CAVKTGHNEKLFF. The DNA for the CDR3 is TGTGCCGTAAAGACAGGGCATAATGAAAAACTGTTTTTT.

The CDR3 DNA is TGTGCCAGCAGCGCGGGACAGGTCCAATATCAGCCCCAGCATTTT. Protein: CASSAGQVQYQPQHF. V and J are TRBV2 and TRBJ1-5, with 8 nucleotides matching TRBD1. The CDR3 runs 15 residues. From germline, CDR1 is SNHLY and CDR2 FYNNEI. The trim removed 6 bases at V and 5 bases at J, leaving 9 bases unmatched.

CDR3 nucleotides: TGTGCCAGCAGTTACTCGAGCAGGGGGAACACTGAAGCTTTCTTT. This codes for CASSYSSRGNTEAFF. The chain couples TRBV6-5 to TRBJ1-1; tentative D call: TRBD1 (6 bases). The CDR3 contains 15 residues. Between the trimmed V and J ends, which lost 0 bases and 1 base, there was a span of 9 bases. Germline V gene data show CDR1 as MNHEY and CDR2 as SVGAGI.

This chain joins TRBV2 and TRBJ2-3; tentative D call: TRBD1 (6 bases). The germline CDR1 and CDR2 sequences are SNHLY and FYNNEI. The CDR3 contains 12 residues. V was cut by 7 bases and J by 5 bases, with 10 bases left in between. As DNA, the CDR3 is TGTGCCAGCACACAGGGTCTAGATACGCAGTATTTT. Residues: CASTQGLDTQYF.

The V call is TRBV9, the J call TRBJ1-1; possible D gene TRBD1, 6 bases. CDR3 length equals 18 residues. Trimming removed 4 bases at V and 3 bases at J, with 25 bases between. Germline values: CDR1 SGDLS, CDR2 YYNGEE. Written as DNA, the CDR3 is TGTGCCAGCAGCCGATCCAAGCTACCACAGGGTGGGGACACTGAAGCTTTCTTT. The encoded protein is CASSRSKLPQGGDTEAFF. The whole variable domain, remainder taken from reference TRBV9 and TRBJ1-1, is DSGVTQTPKHLITATGQRVTLRCSPRSGDLSVYWYQQSLDQGLQFLIQYYNGEERAKGNILERFSAQQFPDLHSELNLSSLELGDSALYFCASSRSKLPQGGDTEAFFGQGTRLTVV.

There are a few counts of this clone. The gene calls are TRBV19 and TRBJ2-3, with 7 bases matching TRBD1. The V gene end was trimmed by 6 bases and the J gene end by 2 bases; junction bases not matched to a gene: 11. CDR1 and CDR2 from the germline V gene are LNHDA and SQIVND (reference sequence). This CDR3 is 16 amino acids long. This CDR3 is CASRGDSVPLTDTQYF. CDR3 DNA sequence: TGTGCCAGTAGGGGGGACAGCGTCCCCCTCACAGATACGCAGTATTTT.